Presented here are 23 T cell receptor beta chains from one specimen sequenced in a study of post-analysis software for immune sequencing data. Study results and caveats: Among about 5 TRBV segments more frequent in patients than controls were TRBV5-6, TRBV5-1 and TRBV20-1.

Unique-molecular-identifier-tagged TCR beta cDNA libraries were used. TCRdb passed the PCR reads through MiXCR, listing each CDR3 protein once. The table has around 400,000 distinct CDR3 sequences, 30% to 45% seen once. These receptors' targets are unknown. The sample consisted of blood. These receptors came from a girl between 10 and 17 years old with multiple sclerosis.

This clonotype came up many times. The gene calls are TRBV5-5 and TRBJ2-7, with D tentatively TRBD1 (5 bases). Looked up from germline, CDR1 is SGHKS and CDR2 is YYEKEE (reference sequence). This CDR3 has 12 residues. CDR3 sequence reads: CLTNDSHYEQYF. In nucleotides, the CDR3 is TGTTTAACCAACGACAGCCACTACGAGCAGTACTTC. The full variable domain, rest sourced from reference TRBV5-5 and TRBJ2-7, is DAGVTQSPTHLIKTRGQQVTLRCSPISGHKSVSWYQQVLGQGPQFIFQYYEKEERGRGNFPDRFSARQFPNYSSELNVNALLLGDSALYLCLTNDSHYEQYFGPGTRLTVT.

The rearrangement links TRBV12-3 or TRBV12-4 to TRBJ2-3; 10 bases align to TRBD2. This CDR3 is 15 amino acids long. Trimming removed 7 bases from V and 4 bases from J; junction bases left unmatched: 8. The CDR3 region has the DNA TGTGCCAGCACCCTGAGCGGGGGGGCGGCAGATACGCAGTATTTT. Encoded protein: CASTLSGGAADTQYF.

V gene TRBV29-1 combines with J gene TRBJ2-7; no clear D. Trimming cost V 3 bases and J 1 base, with 7 bases left between them. Germline V gene lookup returns CDR1 SQVTM and CDR2 ANQGSEA. This CDR3 has 12 residues. In DNA form, the CDR3 reads TGCAGCGTTGAGGTAGATTCCTACGAGCAGTACTTC. This sequence encodes CSVEVDSYEQYF.

This chain connects TRBV12-3 or TRBV12-4 to TRBJ2-1; D is ambiguous. V was shortened by 1 base and J by 6 bases, with 16 bases between the two germline ends. The CDR3 has 16 amino acids. The CDR3 reads CASSLGPGLGPNEQFF. CDR3 in DNA: TGTGCCAGCAGTTTAGGACCCGGGCTGGGTCCCAATGAGCAGTTCTTC.

V and J are TRBV9 and TRBJ2-3, with D unresolved. V was pared by 0 bases and J by 0 bases, with 11 bases between. Germline-derived CDR1 and CDR2 are SGDLS and YYNGEE. The CDR3 totals 16 residues. CDR3 region: CASSVGTAPSTDTQYF. Written as DNA, the CDR3 is TGTGCCAGCAGCGTAGGAACAGCACCCAGCACAGATACGCAGTATTTT.

This rearrangement joins TRBV10-3 to TRBJ1-5, with 11 bases fitting TRBD1. CDR1 and CDR2 from the germline V gene are ENHRY and SYGVKD. The CDR3 is 13 residues long. The junction had 4 bases not matched to a gene; V was cut back by 10 bases and J by 5 bases. The chain's CDR3 is CATGTGGDQPQHF. The DNA of the CDR3 is TGTGCCACGGGGACAGGGGGGGATCAGCCCCAGCATTTT.

V and J are TRBV20-1 and TRBJ1-2; 10 bases align to TRBD1. V lost 5 bases, J lost 7 bases, and 7 bases stayed unmatched. The CDR3 is made up of 13 amino acids. Germline V gene data show CDR1 as DFQATT and CDR2 as SNEGSKA (reference sequence). In DNA, the CDR3 is TGCAGTGCTCACGACAGGGGGCCTAGTGGCTACACCTTC. It specifies CSAHDRGPSGYTF.

The chain links TRBV5-7 to TRBJ2-6; the match to TRBD1 covers 9 bases. Being an ORF, TRBV5-7 has a function that is uncertain. The CDR3 is 18 amino acids. V lost 3 bases to trimming and J lost 0 bases; unmatched junction nucleotides: 7. CDR3 amino acids: CASSSVGQGGSGANVLTF. For the CDR3, the DNA is TGTGCCAGCAGCTCTGTGGGACAGGGAGGCTCTGGGGCCAACGTCCTGACTTTC.

This sequence joins TRBV4-1 and TRBJ2-7, with a tentative D call TRBD2 (6 bases). V lost 1 base and J lost 1, with 11 bases in between. Per germline, CDR1 MGHRA and CDR2 YSYEKL. This CDR3 spans 15 amino acids. The CDR3 protein is CASSQVPAGSYEQYF. CDR3 nucleotide sequence: TGCGCCAGCAGCCAAGTTCCGGCGGGATCCTACGAGCAGTACTTC.

V gene TRBV7-9 combines with J gene TRBJ1-2, with D uncertain. CDR1 is SEHNR, CDR2 FQNEAQ, per germline (reference sequence). V was pared by 2 bases and J by 0 bases, with 7 bases between. The CDR3 consists of 14 residues. Here the CDR3 reads CASSLSTTNYGYTF. Written as DNA, the CDR3 is TGTGCCAGCAGCTTATCCACGACTAACTATGGCTACACCTTC.

With regard to this clonotype: One base away lies a much larger clone, so this may be a sequencing read error. CDR3 sequence (DNA): TGTGCCAGCAGCTTAGATATGTTAAGGGGCTACGAGCAGTACTTC. It is translated as CASSLDMLRGYEQYF. The V gene is TRBV7-2, the J gene TRBJ2-4; a possible D gene is TRBD1 (5 bases). Judging by the DNA end, TRBJ2-7 fits better; the J call may be wrong. CDR3 size: 15 residues. Looked up from germline, CDR1 is SGHTA and CDR2 is FQGNSA.

This clonotype turned up a few times. The rearrangement uses TRBV12-3 or TRBV12-4 and TRBJ2-7, with a tentative D call TRBD1 (5 bases). V lost 4 bases, J lost 1 base, and 11 bases lay in between. The CDR3 consists of 14 residues. The CDR3 protein is CASSSETESYEQYF. CDR3 coding DNA: TGTGCCAGCAGTTCCGAGACAGAATCCTACGAGCAGTACTTC.

The V and J genes are TRBV29-1 and TRBJ1-1, with D unclear. V lost 1 base and J lost 4, with 13 bases in between. This CDR3 comprises 14 residues. In germline, CDR1 is SQVTM, CDR2 ANQGSEA. The CDR3 DNA follows: TGCAGCGTTGAAGGGTTACCCCCAGTCACTGAAGCTTTCTTT. Translation: CSVEGLPPVTEAFF.

The chain employs TRBV20-1 and TRBJ2-3, with D possibly being TRBD1 or TRBD2 (5 bases each). V was clipped by 2 bases and J by 1 base, with 10 bases between them. This CDR3 is built from 14 residues. Germline CDR1 reads DFQATT; CDR2 reads SNEGSKA (reference sequence). The CDR3 nucleotides read TGCAGTGCTAGACAACCGGGACGCACAGATACGCAGTATTTT. This translates into CSARQPGRTDTQYF.

The chain uses TRBV29-1 and TRBJ2-1; D possibly matches TRBD1 or TRBD2 (5 bases each). Trimming removed 4 bases at V and 6 bases at J, with 16 bases between. The length of the CDR3 is 14 residues. Per germline, CDR1 SQVTM and CDR2 ANQGSEA. The CDR3 region has the DNA TGCAGCGTTGCCCCGGGGCCCCTGAGCAATGAGCAGTTCTTC. Amino acids: CSVAPGPLSNEQFF.

With respect to this clonotype: Mismatch with germline at one junction end may stem from a read error. The chain uses TRBV24-1 and TRBJ2-1; 7 bases map to TRBD1. Germline V CDR1 and CDR2: KGHDR, SFDVKD. The CDR3 is 18 amino acids. CDR3 protein: CATGDPDLVQGRNNEQFF. The CDR3 bases are TGTGCCACCGGTGACCCCGACTTGGTACAGGGGCGAAACAATGAGCAGTTCTTC.

This clonotype was seen only a few times. This sequence joins TRBV29-1 and TRBJ1-4; 11 bases line up with TRBD1. Germline V gene lookup returns CDR1 SQVTM and CDR2 ANQGSEA. The trim removed 7 bases at V and 7 bases at J, leaving 5 bases unmatched. This CDR3 spans 13 amino acids. The CDR3 protein is CSGGDRGSEKLFF. Here the CDR3 DNA reads TGCAGCGGGGGGGACAGGGGGAGTGAAAAACTGTTTTTT.

In its sample, this clonotype was seen a few times. J is TRBJ2-7 and V is TRBV6-1, with a tentative D call TRBD1 (6 bases). The CDR3 consists of 15 residues. The V end lost 1 base, the J end lost 0 bases, and 10 bases lay between the germline ends. Germline V gene data show CDR1 as MNHNS and CDR2 as SASEGT. CDR3 coding DNA: TGTGCCAGCAGTGAAGATAGGGGGATCTCCTACGAGCAGTACTTC. Protein sequence: CASSEDRGISYEQYF.

Comment on this clonotype: This may stem from a read error, because a much larger clone lies one nucleotide away. V and J are TRBV6-2 or TRBV6-3 and TRBJ1-5; no clear D gene. CDR1 is MNHEY and CDR2 is SVGEGT in the germline V gene. V gave up 2 bases and J gave up 4 bases, with 9 bases separating them. CDR3 length: 14 residues. CDR3 sequence reads: CASSYMILNQPQHF. The CDR3 DNA follows: TGTGCCAGCAGTTACATGATCTTAAATCAGCCCCAGCATTTT.

This clonotype came up once. The chain joins TRBV7-8 to TRBJ1-5; 10 nucleotides match TRBD1. The J segment lost 0 bases and the V segment lost 5 bases, leaving 7 bases of the junction unmatched. This CDR3 comprises 17 residues. The germline gives CDR1 SGHVS, CDR2 FQNEAQ. CDR3 amino acids: CASSPDRGPYSNQPQHF. CDR3 DNA sequence: TGTGCCAGCAGCCCCGACAGGGGGCCATATAGCAATCAGCCCCAGCATTTT.

This clonotype has a single count. The rearrangement links TRBV25-1 to TRBJ2-3; possible D gene TRBD2, 7 bases. Germline V gene sequence: CDR1 MGHDK, CDR2 SYGVNS. The V end was cut by 8 bases, the J end by 3 bases, with 15 bases between. The length of the CDR3 is 14 residues. The CDR3 reads CASRSGGVTDTQYF. The CDR3 bases are TGTGCCAGCCGGTCGGGGGGCGTGACAGATACGCAGTATTTT.

This clonotype has more than one count but fewer than ten. This rearrangement joins TRBV6-5 to TRBJ2-1; D might be TRBD1 (5 bases). This CDR3 spans 12 amino acids. V was clipped by 6 bases and J by 5 bases, with 8 bases between them. From germline, CDR1 is MNHEY and CDR2 SVGAGI. The CDR3 region is CASSRDDNEQFF. The CDR3 nucleotides are TGTGCCAGCAGCAGGGATGACAATGAGCAGTTCTTC.

V is TRBV5-6 and J is TRBJ1-5; D is perhaps TRBD1 (5 bases). Trimming cost V 0 bases and J 2 bases, with 9 bases left between them. The length of the CDR3 is 15 residues. Germline CDR1 reads SGHDT; CDR2 reads YYEEEE. The CDR3 spells CASSLAGAGNQPQHF. The CDR3 region has the DNA TGTGCCAGCAGCTTGGCTGGGGCTGGCAATCAGCCCCAGCATTTT.